This T cell receptor (beta chain) was sequenced during a study of T cell repertoires in cytomegalovirus infection. As for the study in general: Public TCR beta signature analysis indicated the presence of both CMV infection and matching HLA type.

Germline V gene data show CDR1 as SGHTA and CDR2 as FQGNSA. V lost 2 bases to trimming and J lost 4 bases, with 8 bases between them. The CDR3 length is 13 residues. Overall study findings and caveats: Based on cumulative public TCR beta family frequency, carriers of CMV plus the relevant HLA were identified.

TCRdb recomputed calls from the reads with MiXCR, one row per CDR3 protein. The sample has fewer than 650,000 distinct CDR3 sequences; 35% to 50% are singletons. This clonotype occurred many times. What it binds is not known. The specimen comprised cultured PBMCs, sampled from culture after CMV antigen stimulation. The receptor was isolated from a human donor in good health (CMV status not recorded). Some clones in this sample may be carry-over from other donors' samples. The V call is TRBV7-2, the J call TRBJ1-2; D unresolved. The CDR3 region has the DNA TGTGCCAGCAGCTTATTGGGGAGCTATGGCTACACCTTC. It is translated as CASSLLGSYGYTF.